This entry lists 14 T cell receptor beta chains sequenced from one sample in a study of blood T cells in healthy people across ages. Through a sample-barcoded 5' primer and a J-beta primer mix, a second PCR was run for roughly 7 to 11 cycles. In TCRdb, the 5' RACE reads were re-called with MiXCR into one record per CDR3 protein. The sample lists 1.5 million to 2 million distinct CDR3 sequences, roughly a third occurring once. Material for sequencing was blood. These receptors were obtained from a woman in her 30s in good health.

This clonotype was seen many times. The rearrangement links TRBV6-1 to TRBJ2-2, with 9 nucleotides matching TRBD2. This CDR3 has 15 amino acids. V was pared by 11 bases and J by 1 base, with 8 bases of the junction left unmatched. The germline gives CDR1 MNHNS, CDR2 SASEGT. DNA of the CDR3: TGTGCCGCCGGGGAGCGGGGGGTGAACACCGGGGAGCTGTTTTTT. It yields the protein CAAGERGVNTGELFF.

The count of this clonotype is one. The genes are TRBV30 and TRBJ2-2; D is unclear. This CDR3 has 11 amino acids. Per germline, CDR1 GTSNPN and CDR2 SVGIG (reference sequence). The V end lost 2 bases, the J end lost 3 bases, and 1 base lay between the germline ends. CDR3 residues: CAWSYTGELFF. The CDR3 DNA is TGTGCCTGGAGTTACACCGGGGAGCTGTTTTTT.

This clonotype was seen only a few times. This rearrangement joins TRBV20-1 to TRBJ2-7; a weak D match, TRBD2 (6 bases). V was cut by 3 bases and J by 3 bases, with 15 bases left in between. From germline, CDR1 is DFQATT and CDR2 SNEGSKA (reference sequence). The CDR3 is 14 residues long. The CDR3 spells CSASLGVGGYEQYF. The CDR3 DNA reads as TGCAGTGCTAGTCTAGGCGTCGGGGGCTACGAGCAGTACTTC.

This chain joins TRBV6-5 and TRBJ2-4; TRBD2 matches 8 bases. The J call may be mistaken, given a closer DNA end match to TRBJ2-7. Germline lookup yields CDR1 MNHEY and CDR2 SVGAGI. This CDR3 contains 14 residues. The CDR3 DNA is TGTGCCAGCTCCCTACGACTAGCGTCGGGCGAGCAGTACTTC. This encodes CASSLRLASGEQYF.

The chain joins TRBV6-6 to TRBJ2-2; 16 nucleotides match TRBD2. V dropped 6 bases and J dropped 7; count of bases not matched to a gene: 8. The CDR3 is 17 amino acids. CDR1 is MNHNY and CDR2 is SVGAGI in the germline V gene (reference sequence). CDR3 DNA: TGTGCCAGCAGCGGGACTAGCGGGAGGGTCGGACACGGGGAGCTGTTTTTT. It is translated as CASSGTSGRVGHGELFF.

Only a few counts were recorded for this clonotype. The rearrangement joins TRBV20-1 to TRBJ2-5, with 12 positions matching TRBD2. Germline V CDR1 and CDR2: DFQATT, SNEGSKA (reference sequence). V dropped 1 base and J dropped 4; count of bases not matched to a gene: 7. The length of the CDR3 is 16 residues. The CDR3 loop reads CSARGASGGATETQYF. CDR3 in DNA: TGCAGTGCTAGAGGGGCTAGCGGGGGGGCAACAGAGACCCAGTACTTC.

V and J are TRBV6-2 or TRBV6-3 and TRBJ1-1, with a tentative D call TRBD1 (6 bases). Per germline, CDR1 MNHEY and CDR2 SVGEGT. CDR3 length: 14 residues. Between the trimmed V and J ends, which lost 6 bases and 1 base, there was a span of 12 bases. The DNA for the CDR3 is TGTGCCAGCAGCGGCCGGGGGCCGAACACTGAAGCTTTCTTT. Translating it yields CASSGRGPNTEAFF.

CDR3 DNA sequence: TGTGCCAGCAGCCCCTGGGGGACTAGGGGAGAGACCCAGTACTTC. This encodes CASSPWGTRGETQYF. The chain is built from TRBV7-2 and TRBJ2-5; 8 bases are a match to TRBD2. The CDR3 length is 15 residues. Germline trimming cut 5 bases from V and 4 bases from J; bases unmatched to any gene: 9. Germline-derived CDR1 and CDR2 are SGHTA and FQGNSA.

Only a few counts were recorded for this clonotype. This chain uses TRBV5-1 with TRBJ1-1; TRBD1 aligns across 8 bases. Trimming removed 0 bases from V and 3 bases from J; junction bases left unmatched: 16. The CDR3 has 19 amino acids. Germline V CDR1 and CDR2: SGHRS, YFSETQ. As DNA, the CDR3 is TGCGCCAGCAGCTTGGCCCCTCGGTTCGGGCAGGGGGCATACACTGAAGCTTTCTTT. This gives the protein CASSLAPRFGQGAYTEAFF. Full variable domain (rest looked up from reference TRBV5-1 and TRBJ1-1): KAGVTQTPRYLIKTRGQQVTLSCSPISGHRSVSWYQQTPGQGLQFLFEYFSETQRNKGNFPGRFSGRQFSNSRSEMNVSTLELGDSALYLCASSLAPRFGQGAYTEAFFGQGTRLTVV.

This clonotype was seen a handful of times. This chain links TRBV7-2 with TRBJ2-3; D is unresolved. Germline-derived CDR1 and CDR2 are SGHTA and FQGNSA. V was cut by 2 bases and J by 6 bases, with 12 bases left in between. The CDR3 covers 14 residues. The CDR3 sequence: CASSLLPVGDTQYF. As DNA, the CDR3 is TGTGCCAGCAGCTTATTGCCCGTGGGGGATACGCAGTATTTT. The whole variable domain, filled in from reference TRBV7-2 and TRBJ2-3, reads GAGVSQSPSNKVTEKGKDVELRCDPISGHTALYWYRQSLGQGLEFLIYFQGNSAPDKSGLPSDRFSAERTGGSVSTLTIQRTQQEDSAVYLCASSLLPVGDTQYFGPGTRLTVL.

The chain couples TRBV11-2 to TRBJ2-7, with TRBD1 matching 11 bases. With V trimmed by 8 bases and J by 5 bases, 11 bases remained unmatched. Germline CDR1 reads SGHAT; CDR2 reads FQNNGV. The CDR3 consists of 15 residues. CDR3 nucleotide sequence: TGTGCCAGCTCGAGGACAGGGGGCGCGTCCGACGAGCAGTACTTC. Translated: CASSRTGGASDEQYF.

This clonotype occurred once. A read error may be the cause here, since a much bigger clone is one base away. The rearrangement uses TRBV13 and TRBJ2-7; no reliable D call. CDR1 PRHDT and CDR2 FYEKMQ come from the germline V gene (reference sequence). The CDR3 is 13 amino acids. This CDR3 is CAGSLEAKYEQYF. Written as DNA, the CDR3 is TGTGCCGGCAGCTTAGAGGCGAAGTACGAGCAGTACTTC.

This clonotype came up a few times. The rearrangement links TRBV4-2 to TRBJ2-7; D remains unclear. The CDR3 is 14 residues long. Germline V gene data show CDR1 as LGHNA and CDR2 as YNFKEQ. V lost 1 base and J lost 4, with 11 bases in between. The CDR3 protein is CASSQVGDGYEQYF. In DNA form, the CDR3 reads TGTGCCAGCAGCCAAGTGGGCGACGGTTACGAGCAGTACTTC.

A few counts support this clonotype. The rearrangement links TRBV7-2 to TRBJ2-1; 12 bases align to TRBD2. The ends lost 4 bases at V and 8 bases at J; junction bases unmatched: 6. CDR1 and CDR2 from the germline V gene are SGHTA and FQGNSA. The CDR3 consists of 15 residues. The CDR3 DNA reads TGTGCCAGCAGCTCTTGGACTAGCGGGACTTATGAGCAGTTCTTC. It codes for CASSSWTSGTYEQFF.